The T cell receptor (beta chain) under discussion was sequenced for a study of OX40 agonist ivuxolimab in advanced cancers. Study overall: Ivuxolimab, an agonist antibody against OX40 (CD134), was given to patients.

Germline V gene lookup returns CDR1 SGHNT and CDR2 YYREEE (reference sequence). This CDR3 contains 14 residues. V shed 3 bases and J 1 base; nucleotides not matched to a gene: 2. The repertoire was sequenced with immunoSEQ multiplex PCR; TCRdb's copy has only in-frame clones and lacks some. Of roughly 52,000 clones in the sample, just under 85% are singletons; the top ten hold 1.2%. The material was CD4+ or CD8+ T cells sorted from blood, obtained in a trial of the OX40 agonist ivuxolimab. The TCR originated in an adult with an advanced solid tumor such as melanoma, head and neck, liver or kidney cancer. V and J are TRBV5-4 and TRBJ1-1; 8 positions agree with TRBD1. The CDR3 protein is CASSSGQANTEAFF. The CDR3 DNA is TGTGCCAGCAGCTCGGGACAGGCGAACACTGAAGCTTTCTTT.